The clone carrying this TCR beta chain was seen more than once but under ten times. Its matching antigen is unknown. This sample stems from a study of CD8 T cells in ankylosing spondylitis. TCRdb re-called the 5' RACE reads through MiXCR, storing one row per CDR3 protein. This sample carries hundreds of thousands of distinct CDR3 sequences, around 11% of them seen once, and the ten largest clones take roughly 0.51%. The V gene's germline CDR1 is SGHTA and CDR2 FQGNSA. Trimming pared 5 bases from V and 3 bases from J, leaving 10 bases between. This CDR3 region has 13 residues. General study points: In ankylosing spondylitis blood, a motif of seven or eight highly homologous TCR beta variants appeared characteristic.

Sequencing was performed on blood, either unsorted or a sorted T cell fraction (not recorded which). The receptor comes from a male donor with ankylosing spondylitis. The chain has TRBV7-2 and TRBJ2-5, with D possibly matching TRBD1 (5 bases). CDR3: CASSTRTKETQYF. CDR3 coding DNA: TGTGCCAGCAGCACCCGGACAAAAGAGACCCAGTACTTC.